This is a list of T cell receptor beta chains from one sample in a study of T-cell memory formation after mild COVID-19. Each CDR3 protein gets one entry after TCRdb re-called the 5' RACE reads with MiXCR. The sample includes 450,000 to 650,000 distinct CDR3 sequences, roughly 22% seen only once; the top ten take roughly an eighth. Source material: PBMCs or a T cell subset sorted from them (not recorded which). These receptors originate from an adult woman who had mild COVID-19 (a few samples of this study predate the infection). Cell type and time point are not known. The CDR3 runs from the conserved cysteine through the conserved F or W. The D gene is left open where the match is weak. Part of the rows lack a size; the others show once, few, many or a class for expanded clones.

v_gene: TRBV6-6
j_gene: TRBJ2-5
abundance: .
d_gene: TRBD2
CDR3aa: CASSFHLGSSGGETQYF
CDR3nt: TGTGCCAGCAGTTTCCACCTCGGGAGTAGCGGGGGGGAGACCCAGTACTTC

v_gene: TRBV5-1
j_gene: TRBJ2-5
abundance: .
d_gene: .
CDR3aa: CASSLEVPPGETQYF
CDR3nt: TGCGCCAGCAGCTTGGAGGTACCCCCGGGTGAGACCCAGTACTTC

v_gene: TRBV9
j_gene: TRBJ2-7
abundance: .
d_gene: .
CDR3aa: CASSVAWGLIYEQYF
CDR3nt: TGTGCCAGCAGCGTAGCTTGGGGACTGATCTACGAGCAGTACTTC

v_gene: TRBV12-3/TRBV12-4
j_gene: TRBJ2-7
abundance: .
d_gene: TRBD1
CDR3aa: CASRKGQVTSYEQYF
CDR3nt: TGTGCCAGCAGAAAAGGACAGGTGACCTCCTACGAGCAGTACTTC

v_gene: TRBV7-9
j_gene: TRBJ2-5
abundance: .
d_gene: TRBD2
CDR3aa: CASSLRRGGEETQYF
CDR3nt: TGTGCCAGCAGCTTAAGGCGGGGGGGCGAAGAGACCCAGTACTTC

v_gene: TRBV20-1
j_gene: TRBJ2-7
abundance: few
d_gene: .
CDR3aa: CSAKQGGTVAYEQYF
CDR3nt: TGCAGTGCTAAACAGGGCGGGACTGTTGCCTACGAGCAGTACTTC

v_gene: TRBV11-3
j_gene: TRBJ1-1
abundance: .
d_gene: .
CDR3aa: CASSLATGMFGNTEAFF
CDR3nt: TGTGCCAGCAGCTTAGCTACAGGGATGTTTGGGAACACTGAAGCTTTCTTT

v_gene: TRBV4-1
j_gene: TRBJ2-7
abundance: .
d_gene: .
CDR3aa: CASSHPASYEQYF
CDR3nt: TGCGCCAGCAGCCATCCAGCCTCCTACGAGCAGTACTTC

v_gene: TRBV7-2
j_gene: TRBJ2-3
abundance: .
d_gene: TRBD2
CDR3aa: CASSSGTSGRSYF
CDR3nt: TGTGCCAGCAGCTCCGGGACTAGCGGGAGATCGTATTTT

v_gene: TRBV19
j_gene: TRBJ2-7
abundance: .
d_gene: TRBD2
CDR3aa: CASSALAGGEQYF
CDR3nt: TGTGCCAGTAGTGCTCTAGCGGGAGGTGAGCAGTACTTC

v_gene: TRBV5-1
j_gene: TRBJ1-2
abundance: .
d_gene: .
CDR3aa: CASSPPAETGLGYGYTF
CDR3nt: TGCGCCAGCAGCCCGCCCGCGGAGACAGGCCTCGGGTATGGCTACACCTTC

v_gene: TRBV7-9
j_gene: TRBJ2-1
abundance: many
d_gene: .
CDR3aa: CASSLRAGNEQFF
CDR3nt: TGTGCCAGCAGCTTAAGGGCGGGCAATGAGCAGTTCTTC

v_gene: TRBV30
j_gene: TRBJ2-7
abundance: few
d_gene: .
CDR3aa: CAWGTGEPFYEQYF
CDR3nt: TGTGCCTGGGGGACGGGTGAGCCATTCTACGAGCAGTACTTC

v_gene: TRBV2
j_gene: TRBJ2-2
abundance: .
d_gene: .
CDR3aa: CASSGSGTLNTGELFF
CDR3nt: TGTGCCAGCAGTGGCTCCGGGACATTGAACACCGGGGAGCTGTTTTTT

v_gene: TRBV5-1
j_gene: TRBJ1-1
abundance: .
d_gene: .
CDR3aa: CASSLDGYTEAFF
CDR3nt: TGCGCCAGCAGCTTAGACGGATACACTGAAGCTTTCTTT

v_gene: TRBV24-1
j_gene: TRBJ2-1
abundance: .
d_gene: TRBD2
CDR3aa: CATSDRLAGGHNEQFF
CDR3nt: TGTGCCACCAGTGACAGACTAGCGGGAGGCCACAATGAGCAGTTCTTC

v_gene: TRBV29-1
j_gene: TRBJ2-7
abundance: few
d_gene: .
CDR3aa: CSVASKSVSYEQYF
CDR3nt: TGCAGCGTCGCGAGCAAAAGCGTCTCCTACGAGCAGTACTTC

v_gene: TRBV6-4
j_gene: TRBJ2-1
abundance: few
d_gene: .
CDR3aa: CASSVGVGEQFF
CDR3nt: TGTGCCAGCAGTGTAGGGGTCGGGGAGCAGTTCTTC

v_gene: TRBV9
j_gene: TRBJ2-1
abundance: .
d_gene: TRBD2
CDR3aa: CASSVAFVTSGRAEQFF
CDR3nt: TGTGCCAGCAGCGTAGCTTTCGTGACTAGCGGGAGGGCTGAGCAGTTCTTC

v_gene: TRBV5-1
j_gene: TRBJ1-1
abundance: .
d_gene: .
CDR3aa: CASSLVGGVYTEAFF
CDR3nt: TGCGCCAGCAGCTTGGTGGGGGGTGTTTATACTGAAGCTTTCTTT

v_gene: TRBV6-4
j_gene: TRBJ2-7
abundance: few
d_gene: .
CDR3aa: CASSDTGLFTTTRQYF
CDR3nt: TGTGCCAGCAGTGACACGGGACTTTTTACGACTACGAGGCAGTACTTC

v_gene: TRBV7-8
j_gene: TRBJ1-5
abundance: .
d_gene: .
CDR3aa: CASSLAPLLAGGVDTQHF
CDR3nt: TGTGCCAGCAGCTTAGCGCCCTTACTAGCGGGAGGTGTAGATACGCAGCATTTT

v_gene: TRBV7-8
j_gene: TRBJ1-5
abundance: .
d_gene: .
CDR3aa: CASTKWGTENQPQHF
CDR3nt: TGTGCCAGCACCAAGTGGGGGACCGAAAATCAGCCCCAGCATTTT

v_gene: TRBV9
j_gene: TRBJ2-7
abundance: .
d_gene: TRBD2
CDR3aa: CASSPDLRGAYEQYF
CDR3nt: TGTGCCAGCAGCCCCGATTTGCGGGGGGCATACGAGCAGTACTTC

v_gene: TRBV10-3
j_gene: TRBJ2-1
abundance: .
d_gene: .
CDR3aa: CAIGVAVDNEQFF
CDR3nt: TGTGCCATCGGAGTAGCGGTGGACAATGAGCAGTTCTTC

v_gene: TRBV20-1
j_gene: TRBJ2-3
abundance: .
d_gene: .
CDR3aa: CSARAIPSRDTQYF
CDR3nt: TGCAGTGCTAGGGCCATCCCTTCCCGCGATACGCAGTATTTT

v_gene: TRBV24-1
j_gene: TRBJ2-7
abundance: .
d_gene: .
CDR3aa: CATSDSMTESSTYEQYF
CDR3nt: TGTGCCACCAGTGATTCTATGACAGAATCTAGTACCTACGAGCAGTACTTC

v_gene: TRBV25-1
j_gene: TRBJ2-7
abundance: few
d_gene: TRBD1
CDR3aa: CASSDWNGRGYEQYF
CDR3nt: TGTGCCAGCAGTGACTGGAATGGCAGGGGGTACGAGCAGTACTTC

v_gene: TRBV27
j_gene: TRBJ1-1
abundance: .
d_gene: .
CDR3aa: CASRMGRRTGEAFF
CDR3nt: TGTGCCAGCAGGATGGGACGACGAACGGGTGAAGCTTTCTTT

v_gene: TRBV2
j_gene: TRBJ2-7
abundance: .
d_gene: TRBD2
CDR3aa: CASTLPRGLAGIEGSYEQYF
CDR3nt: TGTGCCAGCACTCTCCCGCGGGGGCTAGCGGGGATAGAGGGCTCCTACGAGCAGTACTTC

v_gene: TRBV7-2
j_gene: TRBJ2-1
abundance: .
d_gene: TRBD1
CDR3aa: CASSGPGTGAYNEQFF
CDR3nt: TGTGCCAGCAGCGGACCCGGGACAGGAGCTTACAATGAGCAGTTCTTC

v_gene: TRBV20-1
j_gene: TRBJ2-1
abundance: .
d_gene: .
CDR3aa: CSARDRSYNEQFF
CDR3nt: TGCAGTGCTAGAGACCGCTCCTACAATGAGCAGTTCTTC

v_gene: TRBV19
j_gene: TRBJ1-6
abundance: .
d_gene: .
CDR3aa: CASSIGTLGNSPLHF
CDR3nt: TGTGCCAGTAGTATTGGGACACTCGGTAATTCACCCCTCCACTTT

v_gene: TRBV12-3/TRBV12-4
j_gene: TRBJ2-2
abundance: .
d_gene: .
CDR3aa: CASLGLGELFF
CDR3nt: TGTGCCAGCTTAGGTCTCGGGGAGCTGTTTTTT

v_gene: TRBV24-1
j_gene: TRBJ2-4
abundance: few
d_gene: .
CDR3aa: CATSDPGHGDIQYF
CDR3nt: TGTGCCACCAGTGACCCGGGCCACGGAGACATTCAGTACTTC

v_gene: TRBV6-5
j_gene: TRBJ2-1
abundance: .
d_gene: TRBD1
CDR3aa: CASSSGQGSLTEQFF
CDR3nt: TGTGCCAGCAGTTCGGGACAGGGGAGTTTAACTGAGCAGTTCTTC

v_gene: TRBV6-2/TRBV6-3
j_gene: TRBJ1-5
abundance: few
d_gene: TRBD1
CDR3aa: CASSYRGRRQGASQPQHF
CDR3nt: TGTGCCAGCAGTTACAGGGGTCGGAGGCAGGGGGCAAGTCAGCCCCAGCATTTT

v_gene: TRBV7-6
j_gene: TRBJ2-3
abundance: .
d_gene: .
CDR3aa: CASSESGSTDTQYF
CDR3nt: TGTGCCAGCAGCGAAAGCGGTAGCACAGATACGCAGTATTTT

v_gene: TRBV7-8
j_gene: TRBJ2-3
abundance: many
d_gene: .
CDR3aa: CASSLASGSSTDTQYF
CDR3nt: TGTGCCAGCAGCTTAGCCAGCGGAAGTAGCACAGATACGCAGTATTTT

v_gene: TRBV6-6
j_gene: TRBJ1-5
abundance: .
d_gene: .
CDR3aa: CASSYSYEGNQPQHF
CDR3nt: TGTGCCAGCAGTTACTCGTACGAGGGGAATCAGCCCCAGCATTTT

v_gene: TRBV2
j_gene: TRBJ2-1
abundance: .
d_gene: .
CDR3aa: CASSVPGHHSYNEQFF
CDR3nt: TGTGCCAGCAGTGTTCCGGGACACCACTCCTACAATGAGCAGTTCTTC

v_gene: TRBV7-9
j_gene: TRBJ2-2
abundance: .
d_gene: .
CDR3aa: CASTGPTGELFF
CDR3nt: TGTGCCAGCACCGGGCCCACCGGGGAGCTGTTTTTT

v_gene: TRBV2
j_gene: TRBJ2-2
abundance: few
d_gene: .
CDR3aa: CASSEEAGVITGELFF
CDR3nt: TGTGCCAGCAGTGAAGAGGCAGGGGTGATCACCGGGGAGCTGTTTTTT

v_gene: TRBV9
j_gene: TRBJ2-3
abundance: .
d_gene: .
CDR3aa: CAKGGTQYF
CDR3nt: TGTGCCAAAGGGGGGACGCAGTATTTT

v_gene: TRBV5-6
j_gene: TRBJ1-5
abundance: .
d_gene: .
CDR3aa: CASSIQDQPQHF
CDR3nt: TGTGCCAGCAGCATACAGGACCAGCCCCAGCATTTT

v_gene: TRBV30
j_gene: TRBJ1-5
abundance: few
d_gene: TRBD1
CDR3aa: CAWSRDREDQPQHF
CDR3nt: TGTGCCTGGAGCAGAGACAGGGAAGATCAGCCCCAGCATTTT

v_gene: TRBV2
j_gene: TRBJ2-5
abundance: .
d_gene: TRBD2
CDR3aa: CASSVLAGGQQTQYF
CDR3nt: TGTGCCAGCAGCGTACTAGCGGGGGGCCAGCAGACCCAGTACTTC

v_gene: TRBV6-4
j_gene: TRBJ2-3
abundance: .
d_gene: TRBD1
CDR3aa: CASSDSWGQGADTQYF
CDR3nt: TGTGCCAGCAGTGACTCTTGGGGACAGGGCGCAGATACGCAGTATTTT

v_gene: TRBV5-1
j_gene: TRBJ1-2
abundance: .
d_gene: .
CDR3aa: CASSLADRQYGYTF
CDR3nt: TGCGCCAGCAGCTTGGCCGACAGGCAATATGGCTACACCTTC

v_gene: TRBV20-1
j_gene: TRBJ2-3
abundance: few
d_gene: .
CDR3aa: CSAVNSRGTDTQYF
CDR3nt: TGCAGTGCGGTAAATAGTCGCGGCACAGATACGCAGTATTTT

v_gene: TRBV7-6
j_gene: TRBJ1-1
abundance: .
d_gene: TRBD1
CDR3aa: CASSRGQGAWSEVDTEAFF
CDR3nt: TGTGCCAGCAGCAGGGGACAGGGGGCTTGGTCGGAAGTGGACACTGAAGCTTTCTTT

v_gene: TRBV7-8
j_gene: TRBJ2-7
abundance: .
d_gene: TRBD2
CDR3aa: CASSLGSGEISYEQYF
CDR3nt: TGTGCCAGCAGCCTCGGTAGCGGGGAAATCTCCTACGAGCAGTACTTC